Detailed here is one T cell receptor (beta chain). Its antigen is not known. Assay: immunoSEQ multiplex PCR; the TCRdb copy retains only in-frame clones and omits some. Here the sample spans 150,000 to 200,000 clones, about 94% being singletons. This sample was included in a study of T cell responses to AZD1222 COVID-19 vaccine. CDR1 is SNHLY and CDR2 is FYNNEI in the germline V gene. V lost 7 bases, J lost 7 bases, and 11 bases stayed unmatched. The CDR3 loop spans 15 amino acids. Points from the study as a whole: Only after the peak T cell response were repertoires sampled. As reported, nearly half of all spike-specific TCRs target variant regions that are unmutated. Spike regions recognized by vaccine-associated CD4 TCRs spanned the protein, led by 160-218 and 743-854.

Sequenced material: peripheral blood, taken on day 0 of AZD1222 vaccination. The sequence derives from an adult in good health. V usage is TRBV2 and J usage is TRBJ1-3; 9 bases map to TRBD1. DNA for the CDR3: TGTGCCAGCATCGGACAGGGGATCGGGGGGAACACCATATATTTT. Its protein is CASIGQGIGGNTIYF.